This TCR beta chain derives from a study of HIV-infected patients and healthy controls. Only a few counts were recorded for this clonotype. The germline V gene encodes CDR1 SEHNR and CDR2 FQNEAQ (reference sequence). The length of the CDR3 is 14 residues. V lost 5 bases, J lost 2 bases, and 9 bases lay in between. TCRdb re-analysed the 5' RACE reads in MiXCR, keeping a single row per CDR3 protein. This table holds around 58,000 distinct CDR3 sequences, 15% to 20% found once. The TCR originated in a human donor in good health. J is TRBJ2-2 and V is TRBV7-9; possible D gene TRBD1, 6 bases. The sequenced sample was CD4+ T cells from blood. Here the CDR3 DNA reads TGTGCCAGCAGCACAGGGACAAACACCGGGGAGCTGTTTTTT. This encodes CASSTGTNTGELFF.